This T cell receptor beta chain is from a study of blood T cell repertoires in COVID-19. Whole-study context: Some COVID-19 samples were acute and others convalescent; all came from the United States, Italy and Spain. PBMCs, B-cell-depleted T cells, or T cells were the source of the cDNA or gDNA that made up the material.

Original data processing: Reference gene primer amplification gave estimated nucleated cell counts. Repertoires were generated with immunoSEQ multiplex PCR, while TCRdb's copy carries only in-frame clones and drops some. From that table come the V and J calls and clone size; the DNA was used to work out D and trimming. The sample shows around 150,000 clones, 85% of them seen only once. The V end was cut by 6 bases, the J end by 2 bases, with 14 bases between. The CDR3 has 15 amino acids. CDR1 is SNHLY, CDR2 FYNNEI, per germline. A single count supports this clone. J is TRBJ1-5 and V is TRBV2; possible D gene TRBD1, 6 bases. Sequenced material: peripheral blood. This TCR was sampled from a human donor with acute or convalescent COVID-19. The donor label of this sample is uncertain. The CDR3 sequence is CASRSGQLGNQPQHF. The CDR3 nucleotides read TGTGCCAGCAGGTCCGGACAGCTAGGCAATCAGCCCCAGCATTTT.